A single sample is the source of the 14 T cell receptor beta chains below, sequenced in a study of early T cells in non-severe SARS-CoV-2 infection. TCRdb independently ran MiXCR on the 5' RACE reads; one entry per CDR3 protein. Seen here are 55,000 to 70,000 distinct CDR3 sequences, about 11% observed once, and the top ten hold about 1.2%. The input for sequencing was whole blood, taken at baseline. Receptors were obtained from an adult who was a healthcare worker with PCR-confirmed SARS-CoV-2 infection or an uninfected control (not recorded which). The donor label of this sample is uncertain.

A few counts support this clonotype. V usage is TRBV12-3 or TRBV12-4 and J usage is TRBJ2-1; D perhaps matches TRBD2 (7 bases). The CDR3 length is 15 residues. V lost 1 base and J 6 bases, leaving 13 bases between the germline ends. In DNA, the CDR3 is TGTGCCAGCAGTTTAGGGGGGGGCCTCGGCAATGAGCAGTTCTTC. Protein sequence: CASSLGGGLGNEQFF.

This clonotype came up a few times. The chain links TRBV20-1 to TRBJ2-3; TRBD2 agrees at 9 bases. The CDR3 has 16 amino acids. Germline V CDR1 and CDR2: DFQATT, SNEGSKA (reference sequence). V shed 2 bases, J shed 2 bases, and the junction held 8 bases outside the gene matches. The CDR3 region has the DNA TGCAGTGCTAGACGGAAAGCGGGGGGATACACAGATACGCAGTATTTT. It encodes CSARRKAGGYTDTQYF.

This clonotype was found a few times. The chain joins TRBV24-1 to TRBJ1-1, with D possibly being TRBD1 (5 bases). Germline CDR1 KGHDR, CDR2 SFDVKD. V was trimmed by 2 bases and J by 5 bases, leaving 8 bases between them. CDR3 length: 13 residues. CDR3 nucleotides: TGTGCCACCAGTGATTCAGGGAGGACTGAAGCTTTCTTT. Its protein product is CATSDSGRTEAFF.

J is TRBJ1-1 and V is TRBV6-9; D uncertain. This CDR3 spans 13 amino acids. V was pared by 6 bases and J by 9 bases, with 17 bases between. CDR1 MNHGY and CDR2 SVAAGI come from the germline V gene. DNA of the CDR3: TGTGCCAGCAGCCCTATGACCCCGGAGCAAGCTTTCTTT. Its translation: CASSPMTPEQAFF.

This clonotype was observed at least ten times. The chain is built from TRBV6-7 and TRBJ1-5; D not resolved. TRBV6-7 has ORF status, its function being uncertain. V was clipped by 0 bases and J by 6 bases, with 9 bases between them. The CDR3 has 14 amino acids. In DNA, the CDR3 is TGTGCCAGCAGTTACTCGCCCCTGGGTCAGCCCCAGCATTTT. Translation gives CASSYSPLGQPQHF.

V and J are TRBV24-1 and TRBJ2-7; TRBD1 agrees at 8 bases. V was pared by 4 bases and J by 3 bases, with 10 bases of the junction left unmatched. Germline assignment: CDR1 KGHDR and CDR2 SFDVKD. This CDR3 is 16 amino acids long. CDR3 protein: CATSDGDRRFLYEQYV. The CDR3 nucleotides are TGTGCCACCAGTGACGGGGACAGGAGGTTTCTCTACGAGCAGTACGTC.

The table lists this clonotype with many counts. This chain uses TRBV7-3 with TRBJ2-3; 7 bases map to TRBD2. This CDR3 is 15 amino acids long. The J segment lost 6 bases and the V segment lost 1 base, leaving 7 bases of the junction unmatched. The germline V gene encodes CDR1 SGHTA and CDR2 FQGTGA. The CDR3 nucleotides are TGTGCCAGCAGCTTAAAACTAGCGCCCCGGGATACGCAGTATTTT. Protein product: CASSLKLAPRDTQYF.

This clonotype was picked up a small number of times. The chain uses TRBV7-3 and TRBJ2-2, with D possibly TRBD1 on 5 matching bases. CDR3 length: 15 amino acids. The germline V and J ends were trimmed by 6 bases and 2 bases, with 13 bases remaining between them. CDR1 and CDR2 from the germline V gene are SGHTA and FQGTGA. The CDR3 spells CASREKGPNTGELFF. CDR3 DNA: TGTGCCAGCAGGGAGAAGGGGCCCAACACCGGGGAGCTGTTTTTT.

This rearrangement joins TRBV24-1 to TRBJ1-5; 10 nucleotides match TRBD1. The CDR3 extends over 16 amino acids. The germline gives CDR1 KGHDR, CDR2 SFDVKD. The V and J ends lost 1 base and 6 bases, in that order; junction bases with no gene match: 5. The CDR3 is CATSDFGTGVIQPQHF. For the CDR3, the DNA is TGTGCCACCAGTGATTTTGGGACAGGGGTCATTCAGCCCCAGCATTTT.

This clonotype was counted ten times or more. The genes are TRBV24-1 and TRBJ2-1, with 7 bases that match TRBD1. CDR1 KGHDR and CDR2 SFDVKD come from the germline V gene. V shed 6 bases, J shed 2 bases, and the junction held 6 bases outside the gene matches. The CDR3 contains 15 residues. The CDR3 spells CATSPRDSPYNEQFF. The CDR3 DNA reads as TGTGCCACCAGTCCCCGGGACAGTCCCTACAATGAGCAGTTCTTC.

This clonotype was counted a few times. V usage is TRBV27 and J usage is TRBJ1-4, with D uncertain. The CDR3 has 14 amino acids. Per the germline V gene, CDR1 is MNHEY and CDR2 is SMNVEV (reference sequence). Deletions cut 6 bases from V and 4 bases from J, with 12 bases between. The CDR3: CASRAASFNEKLFF. The DNA for the CDR3 is TGTGCCAGCAGGGCGGCATCCTTTAATGAAAAACTGTTTTTT.

This clonotype was found a few times. This sequence joins TRBV11-2 and TRBJ2-3, with D unresolved. The CDR3 is made up of 13 amino acids. CDR1 and CDR2 from the germline V gene are SGHAT and FQNNGV. Trimming took off 1 base at V and 4 bases at J, with 6 bases between the two ends. This CDR3 reads CASSLVTADTQYF. CDR3 DNA sequence: TGTGCCAGCAGCTTAGTCACGGCAGATACGCAGTATTTT.

This clonotype was observed a few times. CDR3 sequence (DNA): TGTGCCATCGGAGAGCCAGATACGCAGTATTTT. Protein sequence: CAIGEPDTQYF. The rearrangement uses TRBV10-3 and TRBJ2-3; D is ambiguous. The length of the CDR3 is 11 residues. CDR1 ENHRY and CDR2 SYGVKD come from the germline V gene. The V and J ends lost 8 bases and 4 bases respectively, with 7 bases between them.

There are a few counts of this clonotype. The V call is TRBV3-1, the J call TRBJ1-6; D is possibly TRBD1 (5 bases). The CDR3 runs to 17 residues. Trimming removed 0 bases from V and 10 bases from J, with 19 bases in between. Germline V gives CDR1 LGHDT, CDR2 YNNKEL (reference sequence). The CDR3 reads CASSQDRWRGPGSPLHF. CDR3 DNA sequence: TGTGCCAGCAGCCAAGATCGGTGGCGGGGCCCGGGGTCACCCCTCCACTTT.